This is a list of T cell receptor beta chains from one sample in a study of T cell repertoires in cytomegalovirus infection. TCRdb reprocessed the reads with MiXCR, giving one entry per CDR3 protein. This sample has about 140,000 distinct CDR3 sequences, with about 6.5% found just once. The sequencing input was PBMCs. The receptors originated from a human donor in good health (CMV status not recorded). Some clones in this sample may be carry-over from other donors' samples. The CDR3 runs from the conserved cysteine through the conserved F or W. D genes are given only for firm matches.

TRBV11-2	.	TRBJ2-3	CASSSRDGTDTQYF
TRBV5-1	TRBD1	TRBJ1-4	CASSSGTGLSTNEKLFF
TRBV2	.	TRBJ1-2	CASSARGALNYGYTF
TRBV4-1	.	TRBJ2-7	CASSQDPAGTYEQYF
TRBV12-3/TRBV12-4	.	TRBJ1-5	CASSPDSNNQPQHF
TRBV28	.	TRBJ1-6	CATREGRDSPLHF
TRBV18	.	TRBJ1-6	CASSPPNGALWGNSPLHF
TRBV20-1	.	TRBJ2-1	CSARAFELGTNEQFF
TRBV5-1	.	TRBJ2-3	CASSAGLQSDTQYF
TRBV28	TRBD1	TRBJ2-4	CASSSPGTGANIQYF
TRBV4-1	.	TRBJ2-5	CASSQEPLGLETQYF
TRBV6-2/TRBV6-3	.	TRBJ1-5	CASTLAFNQPQHF
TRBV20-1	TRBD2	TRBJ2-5	CSARISRGGGETQYF
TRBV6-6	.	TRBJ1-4	CASSYSDTNEKLFF
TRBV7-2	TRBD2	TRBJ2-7	CASSIAGGEYEQYF
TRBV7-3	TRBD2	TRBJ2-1	CASSSAGGGNEQFF
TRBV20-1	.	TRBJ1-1	CSAPTGYNTEAFF
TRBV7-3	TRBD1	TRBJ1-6	CASSPAGGSPLHF
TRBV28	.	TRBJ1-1	CASREQGNTEAFF
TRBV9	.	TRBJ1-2	CASSGGQGYGYTF
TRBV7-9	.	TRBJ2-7	CASTIGPSYEQYF
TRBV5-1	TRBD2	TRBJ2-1	CASSLGTSGGDYYNEQFF
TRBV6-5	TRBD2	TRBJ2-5	CASSYPSGGQETQYF
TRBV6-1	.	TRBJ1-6	CASSNIPRTGSPLHF
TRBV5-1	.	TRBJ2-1	CASSLVSSSYNEQFF
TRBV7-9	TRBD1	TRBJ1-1	CASSLPGGNTEAFF
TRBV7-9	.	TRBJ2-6	CASFESSGANVLTF
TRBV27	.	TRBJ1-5	CASRTGSNQPQHF
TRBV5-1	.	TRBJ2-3	CASSLDGYTDTQYF
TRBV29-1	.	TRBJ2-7	CSVAFSGAAYEQYF
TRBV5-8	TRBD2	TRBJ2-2	CASSLPGGKAGELFF
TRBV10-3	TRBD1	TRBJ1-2	CAISERGAGTGGLKGYTF
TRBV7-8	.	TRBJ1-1	CASSSSQGQSTEAFF
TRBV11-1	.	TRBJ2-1	CASSRNRDEQFF
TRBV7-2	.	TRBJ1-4	CASRPDGRANEKLFF
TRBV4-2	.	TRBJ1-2	CASSHGATNYGYTF